Listed here is a single TCR beta chain. Its antigen is still unknown. The read is 3 residues too short to cover the CDR3 end, so that end is filled in from the germline J gene. V lost 0 bases and J lost 5; bases outside the gene matches: 6. CDR3 length equals 18 residues. Germline V lookup: CDR1 SGHDN, CDR2 FVKESK. The data belong to a study of T cells in women clearing cervical HPV infection. About the study: No precancer developed; the control's incident HPV16 infection cleared within 12 months.

The assay was immunoSEQ multiplex PCR, and TCRdb's table has in-frame clones only and misses some. The sample table sets out about 30,000 clones. Study results and limitations: Richness plus V gene abundances separated cases from controls with AUC approximately 0.78. CIN3+ cases had significantly higher TCR richness than controls; evenness did not differ. Cases carried less TRBV6-7 than controls: roughly 0.12% versus 0.17%.

The sample comprised blood buffy coat. V and J are TRBV14 and TRBJ2-5, with 16 nucleotides matching TRBD2. The sequence was obtained from a woman between 18 and 70 years old with a cervical HPV16 infection that either progressed to CIN3+ or cleared (not recorded which). The CDR3 bases that were read are TGTGCCAGCAGCCAAGATGGGACTAGCGGGAGGGCGGAGGAGACC. Encoded protein: CASSQDGTSGRAEET. The full-length CDR3 reads as CASSQDGTSGRAEETQYF.